The TCR beta chain described here comes from a study of cytomegalovirus exposure and HLA in healthy donors. Looking at the study overall: Out of several hundred genotyped donors, approximately 84% belonged to the Caucasian-associated ancestry cluster.

Trimming stripped 1 base from V and 6 bases from J, with 7 bases between. The CDR3 is made up of 12 amino acids. The V gene's germline CDR1 is SGHDT and CDR2 YYEEEE. About this clone: The antigen is not known.

PCR involved 60 Vbeta and 13 Jbeta primers. TCRdb's table, derived via immunoSEQ multiplex PCR, lists solely in-frame clones and lacks some. The table has under 250,000 clones, over 75% seen once. Study-wide points: TCR beta chains numbering some 150 were designated cytomegalovirus-associated.

The chain joins TRBV5-6 to TRBJ1-2; D is uncertain. Sequenced input: PBMCs. This TCR was recovered from a human donor in good health. The CDR3 sequence is CASSLRGNGYTF. In DNA, the CDR3 is TGTGCCAGCAGCTTGCGGGGAAATGGCTACACCTTC.